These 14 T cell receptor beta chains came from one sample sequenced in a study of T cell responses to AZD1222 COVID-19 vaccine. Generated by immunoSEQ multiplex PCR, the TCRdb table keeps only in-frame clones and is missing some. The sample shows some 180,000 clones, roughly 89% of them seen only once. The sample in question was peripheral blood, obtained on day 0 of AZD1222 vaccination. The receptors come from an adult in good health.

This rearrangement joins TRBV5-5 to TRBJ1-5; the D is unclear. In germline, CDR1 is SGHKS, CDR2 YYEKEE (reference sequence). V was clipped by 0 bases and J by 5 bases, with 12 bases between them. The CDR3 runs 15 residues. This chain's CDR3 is CASSLVVGSHQPQHF. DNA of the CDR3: TGTGCCAGCAGCTTGGTTGTAGGGTCTCATCAGCCCCAGCATTTT.

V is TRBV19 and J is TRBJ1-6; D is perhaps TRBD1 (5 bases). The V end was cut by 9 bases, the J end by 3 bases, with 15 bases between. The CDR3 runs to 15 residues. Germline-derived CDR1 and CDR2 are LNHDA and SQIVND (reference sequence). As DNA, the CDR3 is TGTGCCAGCTCTTTACAGGAGCTCTATAATTCACCCCTCCACTTT. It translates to CASSLQELYNSPLHF.

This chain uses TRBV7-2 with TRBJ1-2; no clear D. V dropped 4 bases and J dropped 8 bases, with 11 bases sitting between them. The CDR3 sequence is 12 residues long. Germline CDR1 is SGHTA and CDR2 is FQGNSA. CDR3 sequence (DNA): TGTGCCAGCAGCTCGCGGGGATGGGGCTACACCTTC. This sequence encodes CASSSRGWGYTF.

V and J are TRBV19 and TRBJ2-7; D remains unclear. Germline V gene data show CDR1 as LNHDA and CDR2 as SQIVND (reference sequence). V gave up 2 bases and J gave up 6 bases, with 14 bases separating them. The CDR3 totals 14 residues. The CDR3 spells CASSITRTSLEQYF. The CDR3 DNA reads TGTGCCAGTAGTATAACCCGGACCTCCCTCGAGCAGTACTTC.

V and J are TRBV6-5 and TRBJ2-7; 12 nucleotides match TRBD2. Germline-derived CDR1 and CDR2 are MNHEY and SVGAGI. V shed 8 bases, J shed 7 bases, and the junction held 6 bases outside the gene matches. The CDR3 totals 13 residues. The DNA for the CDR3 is TGTGCCAGCTCTAGCGGGAGGGCCAAAGAGCAGTACTTC. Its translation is CASSSGRAKEQYF.

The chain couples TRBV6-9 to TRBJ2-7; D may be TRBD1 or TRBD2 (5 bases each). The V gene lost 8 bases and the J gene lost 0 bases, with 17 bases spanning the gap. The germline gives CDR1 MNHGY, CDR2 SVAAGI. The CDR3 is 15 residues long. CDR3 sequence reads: CASLFGALSSYEQYF. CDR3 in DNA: TGTGCCAGCTTGTTCGGGGCCCTAAGCTCCTACGAGCAGTACTTC.

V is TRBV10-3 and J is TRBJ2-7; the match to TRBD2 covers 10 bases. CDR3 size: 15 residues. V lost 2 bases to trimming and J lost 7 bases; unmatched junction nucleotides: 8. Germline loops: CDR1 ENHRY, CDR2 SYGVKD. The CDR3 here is CAISEMSSGSWEQYF. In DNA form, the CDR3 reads TGTGCCATCAGTGAGATGTCTAGCGGGAGTTGGGAGCAGTACTTC.

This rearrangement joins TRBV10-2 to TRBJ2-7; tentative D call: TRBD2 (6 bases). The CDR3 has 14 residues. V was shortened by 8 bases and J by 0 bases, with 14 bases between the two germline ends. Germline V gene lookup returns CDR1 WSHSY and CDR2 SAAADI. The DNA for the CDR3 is TGCGCCAGCCAGGCAGCGACTAGCTCCTACGAGCAGTACTTC. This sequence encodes CASQAATSSYEQYF.

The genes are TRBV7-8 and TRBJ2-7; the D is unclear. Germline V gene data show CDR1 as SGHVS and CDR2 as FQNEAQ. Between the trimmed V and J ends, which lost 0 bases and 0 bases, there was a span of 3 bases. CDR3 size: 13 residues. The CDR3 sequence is CASSLAHSYEQYF. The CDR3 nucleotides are TGTGCCAGCAGCTTAGCCCACTCCTACGAGCAGTACTTC. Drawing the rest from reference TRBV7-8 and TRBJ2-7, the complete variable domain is GAGVSQSPRYKVAKRGQDVALRCDPISGHVSLFWYQQALGQGPEFLTYFQNEAQLDKSGLPSDRFFAERPEGSVSTLKIQRTQQEDSAVYLCASSLAHSYEQYFGPGTRLTVT.

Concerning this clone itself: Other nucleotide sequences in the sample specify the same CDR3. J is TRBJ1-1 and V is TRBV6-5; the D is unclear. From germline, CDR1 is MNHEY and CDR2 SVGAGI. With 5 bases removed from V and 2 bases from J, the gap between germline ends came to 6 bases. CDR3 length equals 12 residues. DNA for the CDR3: TGTGCCAGCAGTACCCTCAACACTGAAGCTTTCTTT. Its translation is CASSTLNTEAFF.

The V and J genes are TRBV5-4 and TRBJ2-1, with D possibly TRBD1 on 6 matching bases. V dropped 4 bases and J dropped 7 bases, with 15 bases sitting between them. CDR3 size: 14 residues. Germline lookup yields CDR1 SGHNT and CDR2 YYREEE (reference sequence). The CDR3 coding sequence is TGTGCCAGCAGCCGTCCCGAAGGGGGTAATGAGCAGTTCTTC. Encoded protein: CASSRPEGGNEQFF.

The CDR3 loop reads CASSLMAGTGGLYEQYF. CDR3 coding DNA: TGTGCCAGCAGCTTAATGGCGGGGACAGGGGGCCTCTACGAGCAGTACTTC. The V and J genes are TRBV7-6 and TRBJ2-7, with 12 bases fitting TRBD1. Germline V gene sequence: CDR1 SGHVS, CDR2 FNYEAQ. The trim removed 2 bases at V and 3 bases at J, leaving 8 bases unmatched. This CDR3 has 17 amino acids.

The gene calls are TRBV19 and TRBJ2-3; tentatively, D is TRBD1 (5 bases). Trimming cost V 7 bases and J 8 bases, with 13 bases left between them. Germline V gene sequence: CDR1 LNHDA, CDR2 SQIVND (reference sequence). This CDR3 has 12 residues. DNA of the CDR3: TGTGCCAGTAAACAGGCCCCGGGTACGCAGTATTTT. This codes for CASKQAPGTQYF.

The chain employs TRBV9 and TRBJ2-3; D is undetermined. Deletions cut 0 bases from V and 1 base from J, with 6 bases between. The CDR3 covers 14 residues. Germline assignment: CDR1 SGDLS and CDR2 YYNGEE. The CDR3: CASSVAGRTDTQYF. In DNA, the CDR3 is TGTGCCAGCAGCGTAGCTGGTCGCACAGATACGCAGTATTTT.